This TCR beta chain was recorded in a study of blood T cell repertoires in COVID-19. Study overall: Sources were T cells, B-cell-depleted T cells, or PBMCs; the material itself was cDNA or gDNA.

Living in under 30 US areas, the participants were between about 18 and 100 years of age. Participants were placed into cohorts based on the clinical history they reported. Symptom resolution, clearance, or two negative PCRs marked the recovered donors of Cohort 3. Sequenced by immunoSEQ multiplex PCR; TCRdb stores in-frame clones only, minus some. The sample yields hundreds of thousands of clones, around 91% seen once. Germline V lookup: CDR1 MNHEY, CDR2 SMNVEV (reference sequence). The CDR3 has 18 amino acids. Trimming took 2 bases from V and 2 from J; bases not matched to a gene: 7. Input material: PBMCs or T cells enriched from blood (not recorded which). The TCR was taken from a man aged 25 to 40 who had recovered from COVID-19. The rearrangement links TRBV27 to TRBJ2-3, with TRBD2 matching 13 bases. The CDR3 protein is CASSLQLAGGGNTDTQYF. The CDR3 region has the DNA TGTGCCAGCAGTTTACAACTAGCGGGGGGGGGCAACACAGATACGCAGTATTTT.